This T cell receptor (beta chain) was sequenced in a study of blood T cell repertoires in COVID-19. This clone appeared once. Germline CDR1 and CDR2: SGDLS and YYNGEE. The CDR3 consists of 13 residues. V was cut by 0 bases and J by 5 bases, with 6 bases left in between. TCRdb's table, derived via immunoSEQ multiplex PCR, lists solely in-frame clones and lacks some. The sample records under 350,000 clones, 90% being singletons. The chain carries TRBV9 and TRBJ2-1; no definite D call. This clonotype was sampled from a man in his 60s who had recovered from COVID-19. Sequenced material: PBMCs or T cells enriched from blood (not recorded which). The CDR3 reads CASSVDGHNEQFF. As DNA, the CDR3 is TGTGCCAGCAGCGTAGATGGGCACAATGAGCAGTTCTTC.